The 28 T cell receptor beta chains listed next were all sequenced from one sample in a study of cytomegalovirus exposure and HLA in healthy donors. The PCR had 60 Vbeta and 13 Jbeta primers. TCRdb keeps only in-frame clones here, not all; method: immunoSEQ multiplex PCR. This table holds 140,000 to 150,000 clones, around 73% found once. Sequenced material: PBMCs. The receptors were gathered from a young woman in good health and CMV-seronegative.

The chain carries TRBV2 and TRBJ1-5; no firm D call. The CDR3 consists of 13 residues. Trimming removed 4 bases at V and 1 base at J, with 5 bases between. Germline CDR1 is SNHLY and CDR2 is FYNNEI. CDR3: CASSGESNQPQHF. The CDR3 DNA reads TGTGCCAGCAGTGGGGAGAGCAATCAGCCCCAGCATTTT. The full variable domain, in which reference TRBV2 and TRBJ1-5 provide the parts outside the CDR3, is EPEVTQTPSHQVTQMGQEVILRCVPISNHLYFYWYRQILGQKVEFLVSFYNNEISEKSEIFDDQFSVERPDGSNFTLKIRSTKLEDSAMYFCASSGESNQPQHFGDGTRLSIL.

The chain employs TRBV9 and TRBJ2-1; TRBD2 aligns across 7 bases. J was trimmed by 3 bases and V by 0 bases; bases with no gene match: 18. The CDR3 is 20 amino acids. Germline values: CDR1 SGDLS, CDR2 YYNGEE. The CDR3 loop reads CASSVDSRVYAGVLYNEQFF. The CDR3 DNA sequence: TGTGCCAGCAGCGTAGACAGTCGGGTTTATGCGGGAGTACTCTACAATGAGCAGTTCTTC.

This clone has a single count. V usage is TRBV6-5 and J usage is TRBJ1-3, with 9 bases identical to TRBD1. V dropped 6 bases and J dropped 4; count of bases not matched to a gene: 7. CDR3 length equals 15 residues. Germline CDR1 is MNHEY and CDR2 is SVGAGI. In DNA form, the CDR3 reads TGTGCCAGCAGGCGGACAGGGGAGGCAGGAAACACCATATATTTT. The encoded protein is CASRRTGEAGNTIYF.

In its sample, this clone was seen a few times. The chain is built from TRBV27 and TRBJ2-3, with 11 bases identical to TRBD2. Germline values: CDR1 MNHEY, CDR2 SMNVEV (reference sequence). The CDR3 length is 14 residues. V lost 9 bases, J lost 0 bases, and 2 bases stayed unmatched. CDR3 coding DNA: TGTGCCAGTCTAGCGGGAGGCAGCACAGATACGCAGTATTTT. This codes for CASLAGGSTDTQYF.

This clone turned up a few times. V and J are TRBV7-2 and TRBJ1-1; possibly TRBD1 for D (6 bases). Germline V gives CDR1 SGHTA, CDR2 FQGNSA. Trimming stripped 7 bases from V and 0 bases from J, with 12 bases between. This CDR3 is built from 14 residues. The CDR3 sequence: CASKTGRMNTEAFF. The CDR3 coding sequence is TGTGCCAGCAAGACAGGACGCATGAACACTGAAGCTTTCTTT.

V usage is TRBV2 and J usage is TRBJ2-2; the D gene is possibly TRBD2 (6 bases). This CDR3 is built from 14 residues. From germline, CDR1 is SNHLY and CDR2 FYNNEI. The germline V and J ends were trimmed by 9 bases and 5 bases, with 16 bases remaining between them. The CDR3 is CASTVRLVTGELFF. The DNA of the CDR3 is TGTGCCAGTACGGTTAGACTAGTAACCGGGGAGCTGTTTTTT.

A few counts support this clone. The V call is TRBV10-3, the J call TRBJ1-2; D uncertain. Germline V gene lookup returns CDR1 ENHRY and CDR2 SYGVKD. Trimming took 7 bases from V and 4 from J, leaving 19 bases between them. The CDR3 loop spans 15 amino acids. The CDR3 loop is CAITAQRAVSYGYTF. DNA for the CDR3: TGTGCCATCACTGCGCAGCGAGCCGTATCCTATGGCTACACCTTC.

The chain couples TRBV29-1 to TRBJ1-5, with unresolved D. Germline V gives CDR1 SQVTM, CDR2 ANQGSEA. V lost 4 bases and J 4 bases, leaving 11 bases between the germline ends. This CDR3 comprises 13 residues. CDR3 coding DNA: TGCAGCGTTGGAGAGGTCAGAAATCAGCCCCAGCATTTT. It is translated as CSVGEVRNQPQHF.

CDR3 bases: TGTGCCAGCAGCTCCCGGGACAGGCAAATACTAGGTAATGAAAAACTGTTTTTT. Encoded protein: CASSSRDRQILGNEKLFF. The chain couples TRBV7-9 to TRBJ1-4; 8 bases are a match to TRBD1. V trimming: 4 bases; J trimming: 4 bases; junction bases outside the gene matches: 14. Germline V gene sequence: CDR1 SEHNR, CDR2 FQNEAQ (reference sequence). CDR3 length: 18 residues. The full variable domain, its missing parts supplied by reference TRBV7-9 and TRBJ1-4, is DTGVSQNPRHKITKRGQNVTFRCDPISEHNRLYWYRQTLGQGPEFLTYFQNEAQLEKSRLLSDRFSAERPKGSFSTLEIQRTEQGDSAMYLCASSSRDRQILGNEKLFFGSGTQLSVL.

V is TRBV19 and J is TRBJ2-1; the match to TRBD1 covers 7 bases. V shed 7 bases, J shed 8 bases, and the junction held 8 bases outside the gene matches. The CDR3 spans 13 residues. CDR1 is LNHDA, CDR2 SQIVND, per germline (reference sequence). The CDR3 DNA follows: TGTGCCAGTACCGACAGGGTTAACGATGAGCAGTTCTTC. Translating gives CASTDRVNDEQFF.

DNA for the CDR3: TGTGCCAGCAGTTTACCGGGGACTGTTCCGGGCTACACCTTC. Translating gives CASSLPGTVPGYTF. The V call is TRBV28, the J call TRBJ1-2; D perhaps matches TRBD1 (5 bases). CDR1 is MDHEN, CDR2 SYDVKM, per germline. V lost 2 bases and J lost 8, with 15 bases in between. The CDR3 is 14 amino acids.

The chain is built from TRBV2 and TRBJ2-1; 9 bases line up with TRBD1. Germline V gene data show CDR1 as SNHLY and CDR2 as FYNNEI. This CDR3 has 12 residues. With V trimmed by 6 bases and J by 9 bases, 3 bases remained unmatched. CDR3 loop: CASRPTGGEQFF. Here the CDR3 DNA reads TGTGCCAGCAGACCGACAGGGGGTGAGCAGTTCTTC.

The chain uses TRBV6-5 and TRBJ2-6; D is ambiguous. Trimming stripped 2 bases from V and 0 bases from J, with 8 bases between. Per germline, CDR1 MNHEY and CDR2 SVGAGI. The CDR3 contains 16 residues. The CDR3 DNA sequence: TGTGCCAGCAGTTACGGCAGAACCTCTGGGGCCAACGTCCTGACTTTC. Amino acids: CASSYGRTSGANVLTF.

The V call is TRBV9, the J call TRBJ2-3; 9 bases match TRBD2. The V segment lost 3 bases and the J segment 0 bases; nucleotides outside the gene matches: 2. This CDR3 contains 15 residues. Germline assignment: CDR1 SGDLS and CDR2 YYNGEE. For the CDR3, the DNA is TGTGCCAGCAGCGATAGCGGGGGTAGCACAGATACGCAGTATTTT. Its protein product is CASSDSGGSTDTQYF. Complete variable domain (other parts from reference TRBV9 and TRBJ2-3): DSGVTQTPKHLITATGQRVTLRCSPRSGDLSVYWYQQSLDQGLQFLIQYYNGEERAKGNILERFSAQQFPDLHSELNLSSLELGDSALYFCASSDSGGSTDTQYFGPGTRLTVL.

The table lists this clone with a few counts. J is TRBJ2-7 and V is TRBV2; D not resolved. The CDR3 contains 14 residues. The germline gives CDR1 SNHLY, CDR2 FYNNEI. V shed 0 bases and J shed 4 bases, with 10 bases lying between them. DNA for the CDR3: TGTGCCAGCAGTGAAGCTTGGCAGGCGTACGAGCAGTACTTC. Amino acid sequence: CASSEAWQAYEQYF.

The chain joins TRBV2 to TRBJ2-7, with 9 bases matching TRBD2. The V gene's germline CDR1 is SNHLY and CDR2 FYNNEI. V was clipped by 7 bases and J by 3 bases; unmatched bases: 10. The CDR3 is made up of 15 amino acids. CDR3 sequence reads: CASNSWSGGIYEQYF. CDR3 DNA: TGTGCCAGCAACTCTTGGAGCGGGGGGATCTACGAGCAGTACTTC.

V usage is TRBV2 and J usage is TRBJ2-7, with 11 bases that match TRBD1. The ends lost 1 base at V and 5 bases at J; junction bases unmatched: 10. This CDR3 comprises 17 residues. Per the germline V gene, CDR1 is SNHLY and CDR2 is FYNNEI. CDR3 in amino acids: CASSEGSGTGGKNEQYV. DNA of the CDR3: TGTGCCAGCAGTGAAGGTTCCGGGACAGGGGGTAAGAACGAGCAGTACGTC.

The gene calls are TRBV28 and TRBJ1-2; 9 nucleotides agree with TRBD1. Per germline, CDR1 MDHEN and CDR2 SYDVKM. The CDR3 spans 13 residues. V lost 5 bases and J lost 7; bases outside the gene matches: 5. The CDR3 loop reads CASSVQGAIGYTF. CDR3 nucleotides: TGTGCCAGCAGTGTACAGGGGGCTATTGGCTACACCTTC.

The chain carries TRBV21-1 and TRBJ1-5; the listed D gene, TRBD1, was not tested against the DNA. TRBV21-1 is marked as a pseudogene. The CDR3 covers 13 residues. Here the CDR3 DNA reads TGTGCCAGCACGACAGGGAGCAATCAGCCCCAGCATTTT. It specifies CASTTGSNQPQHF.

This clone showed up just once. The chain combines TRBV7-9 with TRBJ1-6; D uncertain. There are 16 residues in the CDR3. CDR1 is SEHNR and CDR2 is FQNEAQ in the germline V gene (reference sequence). V shed 1 base and J shed 0 bases, with 7 bases lying between them. In nucleotides, the CDR3 is TGTGCCAGCAGCTTAGTTGGGAGCTCCTATAATTCACCCCTCCACTTT. It translates to CASSLVGSSYNSPLHF.

This clone was recorded a few times. J is TRBJ2-1 and V is TRBV27; 8 nucleotides match TRBD2. Germline values: CDR1 MNHEY, CDR2 SMNVEV (reference sequence). The CDR3 sequence is 15 residues long. Trimming took 4 bases from V and 9 from J; bases not matched to a gene: 11. The CDR3 here is CASSYGVSGISEQFF. The CDR3 DNA reads TGTGCCAGCAGTTACGGGGTTAGCGGGATCAGTGAGCAGTTCTTC.

The V call is TRBV6-6, the J call TRBJ2-3, with D possibly TRBD2 on 5 matching bases. There are 14 residues in the CDR3. V was pared by 0 bases and J by 5 bases, with 9 bases between. Germline values: CDR1 MNHNY, CDR2 SVGAGI (reference sequence). The chain's CDR3 is CASSYSPREDTQYF. The CDR3 DNA reads as TGTGCCAGCAGTTACTCGCCCCGGGAAGATACGCAGTATTTT.

This chain joins TRBV7-2 and TRBJ2-7; no reliable D call. CDR3 length equals 14 residues. V was trimmed by 1 base and J by 3 bases, leaving 10 bases between them. The V gene's germline CDR1 is SGHTA and CDR2 FQGNSA. The chain's CDR3 is CASSLDYSGYEQYF. The CDR3 DNA reads TGTGCCAGCAGCTTAGACTACTCCGGCTACGAGCAGTACTTC. Looking up the rest from reference TRBV7-2 and TRBJ2-7 gives the full variable domain: GAGVSQSPSNKVTEKGKDVELRCDPISGHTALYWYRQSLGQGLEFLIYFQGNSAPDKSGLPSDRFSAERTGGSVSTLTIQRTQQEDSAVYLCASSLDYSGYEQYFGPGTRLTVT.

The V call is TRBV7-9, the J call TRBJ1-6; TRBD1 matches at 8 bases. Trimming cost V 5 bases and J 9 bases; bases outside gene matches: 3. The germline gives CDR1 SEHNR, CDR2 FQNEAQ (reference sequence). The CDR3 contains 13 residues. CDR3 region: CASSLTGVSPLHF. In DNA form, the CDR3 reads TGTGCCAGCAGCCTGACAGGGGTTTCACCCCTCCACTTT.

The gene calls are TRBV7-2 and TRBJ1-1; 7 bases are shared with TRBD1. V dropped 5 bases and J dropped 4; count of bases not matched to a gene: 7. From germline, CDR1 is SGHTA and CDR2 FQGNSA. The CDR3 loop spans 14 amino acids. Here the CDR3 reads CASSDVQGSTEAFF. The CDR3 DNA sequence: TGTGCCAGCAGCGATGTACAGGGGTCCACTGAAGCTTTCTTT.

V usage is TRBV4-2 and J usage is TRBJ2-5, with 15 bases aligning to TRBD2. Per germline, CDR1 LGHNA and CDR2 YNFKEQ. The CDR3 spans 16 residues. V was clipped by 3 bases and J by 5 bases; unmatched bases: 4. CDR3 loop: CASSQAGTSGGETQYF. DNA of the CDR3: TGTGCCAGCAGCCAGGCCGGGACTAGCGGGGGGGAGACCCAGTACTTC.

The rearrangement joins TRBV27 to TRBJ2-2; tentative D call: TRBD1 (6 bases). This CDR3 region has 15 residues. Germline V lookup: CDR1 MNHEY, CDR2 SMNVEV (reference sequence). V lost 9 bases and J lost 4, with 18 bases in between. The CDR3 sequence: CASSVRGKGTGELFF. The CDR3, as DNA: TGTGCCAGTTCAGTCAGGGGAAAGGGCACCGGGGAGCTGTTTTTT.

This clone was observed a few times. The chain has TRBV27 and TRBJ2-2; no reliable D call. The V end was cut by 2 bases, the J end by 1 base, with 5 bases between. The germline V gene encodes CDR1 MNHEY and CDR2 SMNVEV (reference sequence). This CDR3 is built from 14 residues. For the CDR3, the DNA is TGTGCCAGCAGTTTAATCCTGAACACCGGGGAGCTGTTTTTT. Its translation is CASSLILNTGELFF.